The rows below give T cell receptor beta chains drawn from one sample of a study of blood T cell repertoires in COVID-19. Profiled with immunoSEQ multiplex PCR; TCRdb holds only in-frame clones, not every one. The sample records fewer than 300,000 clones, over 75% being singletons. Sequencing used PBMCs or T cells enriched from blood (not recorded which). Receptors were obtained from a woman under 40 who had recovered from COVID-19. The CDR3 runs from the conserved cysteine through the conserved F or W. The order of the fields is V gene, J gene, CDR3 protein.

TRBV5-6,TRBJ2-3,CASSPRTSGTSTDTQYF
TRBV3-1/TRBV3-2,TRBJ1-5,CASSLSTLSDRNQPQHF
TRBV7-9,TRBJ2-5,CASSSTEGQKETQYF
TRBV5-1,TRBJ1-4,CASSPAGTGNNEKLFF
TRBV5-6,TRBJ1-1,CASSTLGQGQAFF
TRBV2,TRBJ2-5,CASSGRQIQETQYF
TRBV28,TRBJ1-2,CASSPDGLTYGYTF
TRBV5-4,TRBJ2-1,CASSSLALGGNEQFF
TRBV28,TRBJ2-7,CASSLEQGTNFYEQYF
TRBV6-2/TRBV6-3,TRBJ1-2,CASSPRRTAGYTF
TRBV18,TRBJ1-2,CASSPAGENGYTF
TRBV12-3/TRBV12-4,TRBJ1-2,CASSQGARGYTF
TRBV19,TRBJ1-1,CASSISAGGNTEAFF
TRBV4-1,TRBJ1-1,CASSPPGGNTEAFF
TRBV4-2,TRBJ1-6,CASSHTTGGKNNSPLHF
TRBV24-1,TRBJ2-7,CATSAGADYSYEQYF
TRBV11-3,TRBJ2-5,CASSLRTPRGSETQYF
TRBV24-1,TRBJ2-1,CATSRGGRYNEQFF
TRBV7-9,TRBJ2-3,CASSLVNRAGGPGDTQYF
TRBV12-3/TRBV12-4,TRBJ2-1,CASSPPGGEQFF
TRBV14,TRBJ2-7,CASSLQTGRLYEQYF
TRBV28,TRBJ1-5,CASSPHRGNQPQHF